This T cell receptor beta chain comes out of a study of CD8 T cells in ankylosing spondylitis. CDR1 and CDR2 from the germline V gene are SGHDN and FVKESK. The CDR3 has 13 residues. Trimming took off 3 bases at V and 8 bases at J, with 11 bases between the two ends. Whole-study results and caveats: Ankylosing spondylitis blood appeared to carry a characteristic TCR beta motif of roughly 8 highly homologous variants. Peripheral blood samples showed relatively rare disease-linked clones, and these clones were CD8+.

TCRdb called the 5' RACE reads again in MiXCR, with one record for every CDR3 protein. The sample yields roughly 230,000 distinct CDR3 sequences, more than 15% seen once. Note on this clonotype: Its antigen is as yet unknown.

The specimen sequenced was blood, either unsorted or a sorted T cell fraction (not recorded which). The sequence was collected from a male donor with ankylosing spondylitis or in good health (not recorded which). The chain has TRBV14 and TRBJ2-1; D gene ambiguous. Written as DNA, the CDR3 is TGTGCCAGCAGCCAGTTAGGGTGGTATGAGCAGTTCTTC. As protein: CASSQLGWYEQFF.